A single sample is the source of the 32 T cell receptor beta chains below, sequenced in a study of cytomegalovirus exposure and HLA in healthy donors. The PCR was carried out with 60 Vbeta primers and 13 Jbeta primers. Some clones are missing from TCRdb's copy, which holds only in-frame ones; the method was immunoSEQ multiplex PCR. The sample records around 140,000 clones, around 57% being singletons. Sequencing used PBMCs. Receptors originate from a male donor in good health and CMV-seronegative.

The J gene is TRBJ2-5, the V gene TRBV9; D might be TRBD2 (6 bases). The CDR3 is made up of 14 amino acids. Per germline, CDR1 SGDLS and CDR2 YYNGEE. Trimming left V 0 bases short and J 5 bases short, with 11 bases between. The DNA for the CDR3 is TGTGCCAGCAGCGTAGGCGCAGGGAGGGAGACCCAGTACTTC. Protein: CASSVGAGRETQYF.

Notes on this clone: One end of the junction fails to match germline, which may point to a read error. The same CDR3 arises from other DNA sequences in this sample as well. The chain couples TRBV7-2 to TRBJ1-1; possibly TRBD1 for D (5 bases). Germline CDR1 is SGHTA and CDR2 is FQGNSA. The CDR3 length is 14 residues. The CDR3 spells CASSLERGNTEAFF. Here the CDR3 DNA reads TGTGCCAGCAGCTTAGAGCGGGGGAACACTGAAGCCTTCTTT.

J is TRBJ2-5 and V is TRBV7-2; 8 positions agree with TRBD1. J was trimmed by 4 bases and V by 5 bases; bases with no gene match: 6. CDR3 length equals 14 residues. Germline V gene data show CDR1 as SGHTA and CDR2 as FQGNSA. The CDR3 reads CASSPRQGRETQYF. CDR3 nucleotide sequence: TGTGCCAGCAGCCCGAGACAGGGGAGAGAGACCCAGTACTTC.

V is TRBV2 and J is TRBJ1-2; 7 bases agree with TRBD1. V shed 8 bases and J 2 bases; nucleotides not matched to a gene: 5. The germline CDR1 and CDR2 sequences are SNHLY and FYNNEI. This CDR3 contains 13 residues. CDR3 sequence reads: CASGAGGNYGYTF. As DNA, the CDR3 is TGTGCCAGCGGGGCAGGGGGGAACTATGGCTACACCTTC.

The chain joins TRBV18 to TRBJ2-7; D is perhaps TRBD1 (6 bases). The germline V gene has CDR1 KGHSH and CDR2 LQKENI. Trimming removed 2 bases at V and 7 bases at J, with 12 bases between. This CDR3 comprises 13 residues. CDR3: CASSPSGVGEQYF. The CDR3 bases are TGTGCCAGCTCACCATCAGGGGTTGGTGAGCAGTACTTC.

The chain carries TRBV7-9 and TRBJ1-2; TRBD1 is a possible D gene (5 bases). Germline CDR1 and CDR2: SEHNR and FQNEAQ (reference sequence). The CDR3 contains 14 residues. Trimming removed 0 bases at V and 10 bases at J, with 15 bases between. CDR3 loop: CASSLALLGEDYTF. CDR3 sequence (DNA): TGTGCCAGCAGCTTAGCGTTACTAGGGGAGGACTACACCTTC. The variable domain in full, with the rest retrieved from reference TRBV7-9 and TRBJ1-2, is DTGVSQNPRHKITKRGQNVTFRCDPISEHNRLYWYRQTLGQGPEFLTYFQNEAQLEKSRLLSDRFSAERPKGSFSTLEIQRTEQGDSAMYLCASSLALLGEDYTFGSGTRLTVV.

V is TRBV6-1 and J is TRBJ2-7; 10 nucleotides align to TRBD1. The CDR3 contains 12 residues. The V gene's germline CDR1 is MNHNS and CDR2 SASEGT. V shed 8 bases and J 4 bases; nucleotides not matched to a gene: 2. In nucleotides, the CDR3 is TGTGCCAGCGGACAGGGGGGGTACGAGCAGTACTTC. Its protein product is CASGQGGYEQYF.

The rearrangement joins TRBV21-1 to TRBJ2-5; the table assigns TRBD1, which was not confirmed against the DNA. The J call may be mistaken, given a closer DNA end match to TRBJ2-7. TRBV21-1 is an annotated pseudogene. The CDR3 runs 13 residues. The CDR3 bases are TGTGCCAGGACGTTCGCAGGCTCCTACGAGCAGTACTTC. Translation gives CARTFAGSYEQYF.

J is TRBJ2-1 and V is TRBV2; perhaps TRBD2 as D (6 bases). The ends were cut back, 3 bases at V and 5 bases at J, with 11 bases in the middle. CDR1 SNHLY and CDR2 FYNNEI come from the germline V gene. The CDR3 is 14 amino acids. The CDR3 nucleotides are TGTGCCAGCAGTGAGCGGGCGGGACACAATGAGCAGTTCTTC. This gives the protein CASSERAGHNEQFF. The full variable domain, completed using reference TRBV2 and TRBJ2-1, is EPEVTQTPSHQVTQMGQEVILRCVPISNHLYFYWYRQILGQKVEFLVSFYNNEISEKSEIFDDQFSVERPDGSNFTLKIRSTKLEDSAMYFCASSERAGHNEQFFGPGTRLTVL.

The J gene is TRBJ2-7, the V gene TRBV29-1, with TRBD1 matching 8 bases. The V segment lost 4 bases and the J segment 3 bases; nucleotides outside the gene matches: 2. The CDR3 has 12 residues. The germline gives CDR1 SQVTM, CDR2 ANQGSEA. CDR3 DNA sequence: TGCAGCGTTGCAGGGGGCCGCTACGAGCAGTACTTC. Protein sequence: CSVAGGRYEQYF.

This clone has a handful of counts. This chain uses TRBV7-9 with TRBJ2-1; no clear D gene. V lost 4 bases and J 8 bases, leaving 12 bases between the germline ends. Germline V gene sequence: CDR1 SEHNR, CDR2 FQNEAQ (reference sequence). The CDR3 sequence is 13 residues long. The CDR3 spells CASSYMLQDEQFF. CDR3 bases: TGTGCCAGCAGCTACATGCTTCAGGATGAGCAGTTCTTC.

In its sample, this clone was seen once. The chain employs TRBV7-9 and TRBJ2-7; no clear D. Germline values: CDR1 SEHNR, CDR2 FQNEAQ (reference sequence). Trimming cost V 3 bases and J 0 bases, with 3 bases left between them. The CDR3 has 12 amino acids. Here the CDR3 DNA reads TGTGCCAGCAGCTTCAGCTCCTACGAGCAGTACTTC. Translated: CASSFSSYEQYF. Filled out from reference TRBV7-9 and TRBJ2-7, the complete variable domain reads DTGVSQNPRHKITKRGQNVTFRCDPISEHNRLYWYRQTLGQGPEFLTYFQNEAQLEKSRLLSDRFSAERPKGSFSTLEIQRTEQGDSAMYLCASSFSSYEQYFGPGTRLTVT.

J is TRBJ1-6 and V is TRBV25-1; D gene unclear. Trimming stripped 1 base from V and 5 bases from J, with 15 bases between. The V gene's germline CDR1 is MGHDK and CDR2 SYGVNS. The CDR3 runs 17 residues. The CDR3 DNA reads TGTGCCAGCAGTGAATTGGGCGGGGTGGCCGATAATTCACCCCTCCACTTT. It codes for CASSELGGVADNSPLHF.

This chain uses TRBV27 with TRBJ1-6; possibly TRBD1 for D (5 bases). V shed 3 bases and J shed 0 bases, with 12 bases lying between them. The CDR3 spans 17 residues. From germline, CDR1 is MNHEY and CDR2 SMNVEV (reference sequence). This chain's CDR3 is CASSFLGGSSYNSPLHF. The CDR3, as DNA: TGTGCCAGCAGTTTTCTCGGGGGGAGCTCCTATAATTCACCCCTCCACTTT.

V is TRBV25-1 and J is TRBJ2-2; D ambiguous. CDR1 is MGHDK and CDR2 is SYGVNS in the germline V gene. V was clipped by 2 bases and J by 2 bases, with 6 bases between them. CDR3 size: 14 residues. CDR3 in amino acids: CASSEGLNTGELFF. CDR3 in DNA: TGTGCCAGCAGTGAAGGGCTTAACACCGGGGAGCTGTTTTTT.

The V gene is TRBV25-1, the J gene TRBJ1-4; D is undetermined. V was pared by 5 bases and J by 6 bases, with 13 bases between. The CDR3 length is 14 residues. CDR1 and CDR2 from the germline V gene are MGHDK and SYGVNS. The CDR3 sequence is CASSHAIHHEKLFF. The CDR3, as DNA: TGTGCCAGCAGTCACGCAATACATCATGAAAAACTGTTTTTT.

In this sample, this clone turned up many times. The genes are TRBV7-8 and TRBJ1-4; the match to TRBD1 covers 9 bases. Germline assignment: CDR1 SGHVS and CDR2 FQNEAQ. V lost 1 base, J lost 7 bases, and 7 bases stayed unmatched. The CDR3 is 16 residues long. The CDR3, as DNA: TGTGCCAGCAGCTTAGTACAGGGGGCTTTTGGTGAAAAACTGTTTTTT. Translating gives CASSLVQGAFGEKLFF. Combining the CDR3 with reference TRBV7-8 and TRBJ1-4 gives the whole variable domain GAGVSQSPRYKVAKRGQDVALRCDPISGHVSLFWYQQALGQGPEFLTYFQNEAQLDKSGLPSDRFFAERPEGSVSTLKIQRTQQEDSAVYLCASSLVQGAFGEKLFFGSGTQLSVL.

This chain joins TRBV7-2 and TRBJ2-3, with 7 bases identical to TRBD1. The CDR3 has 14 residues. The germline V gene has CDR1 SGHTA and CDR2 FQGNSA. The V segment lost 4 bases and the J segment 2 bases; nucleotides outside the gene matches: 3. DNA of the CDR3: TGTGCCAGCAGCTCCGACAGGGCCACAGATACGCAGTATTTT. It encodes CASSSDRATDTQYF.

The chain has TRBV6-6 and TRBJ1-5; D possibly corresponds to TRBD1 (6 bases). With 4 bases removed from V and 1 base from J, the gap between germline ends came to 8 bases. Germline lookup yields CDR1 MNHNY and CDR2 SVGAGI (reference sequence). The CDR3 extends over 14 amino acids. The CDR3 spells CASSSQGSNQPQHF. The CDR3 nucleotides are TGTGCCAGCAGTTCACAGGGCAGCAATCAGCCCCAGCATTTT.

The J gene is TRBJ1-1, the V gene TRBV18; 7 bases align to TRBD1. The V gene end was trimmed by 2 bases and the J gene end by 8 bases; junction bases not matched to a gene: 11. The CDR3 covers 15 residues. Germline CDR1 KGHSH, CDR2 LQKENI. CDR3 bases: TGTGCCAGCTCACCAGGACAAGGGGGCGCGACGGAAGCTTTCTTT. Translation gives CASSPGQGGATEAFF. The entire variable domain, with the rest obtained from reference TRBV18 and TRBJ1-1, is as follows: NAGVMQNPRHLVRRRGQEARLRCSPMKGHSHVYWYRQLPEEGLKFMVYLQKENIIDESGMPKERFSAEFPKEGPSILRIQQVVRGDSAAYFCASSPGQGGATEAFFGQGTRLTVV.

As regards this clone: Germline and junction disagree at one end, which may indicate a read error. V gene TRBV25-1 combines with J gene TRBJ2-3, with a weak D call TRBD2 (5 bases). This CDR3 region has 14 residues. Germline assignment: CDR1 MGHDK and CDR2 SYGVNS. This CDR3 reads CASSKYGETDTQYF. The DNA for the CDR3 is TGTGCCAGCAGTAAATACGGGGAAACAGATACGCAGTATTTT.

This clone was picked up one time. The rearrangement joins TRBV12-5 to TRBJ1-1; TRBD1 matches at 7 bases. CDR3 size: 14 residues. Trimming removed 5 bases from V and 1 base from J; junction bases left unmatched: 4. The germline V gene encodes CDR1 LGHNT and CDR2 FRNRAP. CDR3 DNA: TGTGCTAGTGGTCGGACAGGCGGGAACACTGAAGCTTTCTTT. Protein: CASGRTGGNTEAFF.

The V call is TRBV9, the J call TRBJ2-5, with a possible D match to TRBD2 (5 bases). The CDR3 runs 14 residues. Trimming pared 0 bases from V and 5 bases from J, leaving 11 bases between. CDR1 SGDLS and CDR2 YYNGEE come from the germline V gene. The CDR3 bases are TGTGCCAGCAGCGTAGGAAGGGCGGGTGAGACCCAGTACTTC. As protein: CASSVGRAGETQYF.

The chain uses TRBV4-2 and TRBJ2-1; tentatively, D is TRBD1 (6 bases). The CDR3 has 13 residues. Per the germline V gene, CDR1 is LGHNA and CDR2 is YNFKEQ. V lost 4 bases, J lost 9 bases, and 13 bases lay in between. CDR3 protein: CASSRTGTAEQFF. CDR3 bases: TGTGCCAGCAGCCGAACAGGGACCGCTGAGCAGTTCTTC.

This clone was found a few times. The chain joins TRBV2 to TRBJ2-6; 11 bases match TRBD2. The V and J ends lost 4 bases and 1 base, in that order; junction bases with no gene match: 12. In germline, CDR1 is SNHLY, CDR2 FYNNEI. The CDR3 extends over 20 amino acids. CDR3 sequence: CASSVPIPSGGQSGANVLTF. CDR3 nucleotides: TGTGCCAGCAGTGTCCCCATCCCTAGCGGGGGGCAATCTGGGGCCAACGTCCTGACTTTC.

This chain links TRBV2 with TRBJ2-1; TRBD2 is a possible D gene (5 bases). The CDR3 sequence is 15 residues long. V lost 8 bases, J lost 8 bases, and 22 bases lay in between. CDR1 and CDR2 from the germline V gene are SNHLY and FYNNEI. CDR3: CASSEASSFRDEQFF. CDR3 in DNA: TGTGCCAGCTCGGAGGCTAGCTCTTTTCGCGATGAGCAGTTCTTC.

The J gene is TRBJ2-1, the V gene TRBV6-4, with a tentative D call TRBD1 (6 bases). Trimming took off 4 bases at V and 9 bases at J, with 16 bases between the two ends. CDR1 and CDR2 from the germline V gene are MRHNA and SNTAGT. The CDR3 is made up of 14 amino acids. The CDR3 coding sequence is TGTGCCAGCAGTGCGTTGGCAGGGGTGGGTGAGCAGTTCTTC. It encodes CASSALAGVGEQFF.

V gene TRBV7-9 combines with J gene TRBJ1-5; TRBD1 aligns across 8 bases. The germline V gene has CDR1 SEHNR and CDR2 FQNEAQ (reference sequence). Trimming cost V 3 bases and J 7 bases; bases outside gene matches: 2. The CDR3 contains 13 residues. DNA for the CDR3: TGTGCCAGCAGCTTCGACAGGGGCCAGCCCCAGCATTTT. It specifies CASSFDRGQPQHF.

This clone turned up a few times. The chain employs TRBV14 and TRBJ2-7; maybe TRBD2 (5 bases). The V end lost 3 bases, the J end lost 2 bases, and 11 bases lay between the germline ends. CDR1 SGHDN and CDR2 FVKESK come from the germline V gene. The CDR3 loop spans 14 amino acids. CDR3 sequence: CASSHLAQTYEQYF. CDR3 nucleotides: TGTGCCAGCAGCCACCTAGCCCAAACCTACGAGCAGTACTTC.

The sample holds one count of this clone. V usage is TRBV2 and J usage is TRBJ1-5; D might be TRBD1 (5 bases). The CDR3 has 13 amino acids. Germline values: CDR1 SNHLY, CDR2 FYNNEI. Trimming removed 9 bases at V and 2 bases at J, with 11 bases between. This chain's CDR3 is CASRRGGNQPQHF. The CDR3 region has the DNA TGTGCCAGTCGGAGGGGAGGCAATCAGCCCCAGCATTTT. The full variable domain, its missing parts supplied by reference TRBV2 and TRBJ1-5, is EPEVTQTPSHQVTQMGQEVILRCVPISNHLYFYWYRQILGQKVEFLVSFYNNEISEKSEIFDDQFSVERPDGSNFTLKIRSTKLEDSAMYFCASRRGGNQPQHFGDGTRLSIL.

The chain couples TRBV30 to TRBJ1-2; TRBD1 is a possible D gene (5 bases). The CDR3 loop spans 14 amino acids. The V end was cut by 1 base, the J end by 4 bases, with 13 bases between. Per the germline V gene, CDR1 is GTSNPN and CDR2 is SVGIG (reference sequence). CDR3 region: CAWSEGSGIYGYTF. CDR3 nucleotide sequence: TGTGCCTGGAGTGAGGGGTCAGGGATCTATGGCTACACCTTC.

The gene calls are TRBV7-2 and TRBJ1-4; 7 bases line up with TRBD1. V shed 4 bases and J 0 bases; nucleotides not matched to a gene: 5. This CDR3 is 16 amino acids long. Per germline, CDR1 SGHTA and CDR2 FQGNSA. CDR3 region: CASSSGTATTNEKLFF. CDR3 nucleotides: TGTGCCAGCAGCTCGGGGACAGCTACAACTAATGAAAAACTGTTTTTT.